This T cell receptor (beta chain) was observed in a study of CXCR3-negative and CXCR3-positive naive CD8 T cells. Study as a whole: Each library held about 1.5 +/- 0.3 million TRB reads, around 150 million in total. Findings of the study overall: TRBV-TRBJ usage matched between naive CXCR3-negative and CXCR3-positive cells but not between memory cells.

The V gene's germline CDR1 is DFQATT and CDR2 SNEGSKA (reference sequence). The CDR3 runs 16 residues. 5' RACE with UMI labels generated the TRB cDNA libraries. TCRdb re-called the 5' RACE reads; one entry per CDR3 protein, DNA not given. The sample table sets out approximately 88,000 distinct CDR3 sequences. Regarding this clonotype: Its antigen is unknown.

Using triplicate sorts, 300,000 cells were collected each time from every CD8+ T cell subset. CD45RO-CCR7+CD27+CD95- defined naive CD8+ T cells. The chain recombines TRBV20-1 with TRBJ1-4; the D call of TRBD1 rests on TCRdb alone, since no DNA is present to check it. The sample taken for sequencing was naive CXCR3- CD8+ T cells from blood. Subset: CD45RO-CCR7+CD27+CD95- naive CD8+ T cells lacking CXCR3 (TNR3-). This clonotype was obtained from a human donor in good health. Some clones in this sample may be carry-over from other donors' samples. CDR3 loop: CSARVPDSTTNEKLFF.